These T cell receptor beta chains were read from a single sample in a study of T cells in Graves' hyperthyroidism and ophthalmopathy. TCRdb reanalysed the multiplex PCR reads using MiXCR and keeps one entry per CDR3 protein. The data contain fewer than 900,000 distinct CDR3 sequences, around a sixth of them singletons. Sequenced input: blood. These receptors were collected from a woman between 45 and 60 years old with Graves' hyperthyroidism that later progressed to Graves' ophthalmopathy. The CDR3 runs from the conserved cysteine through the conserved F or W. The D gene is left open where the match is weak. Not all rows give a size; the values are once, few, many and, for expanded clones, a class.

size,D,V,J,CDR3,DNA
many,TRBD1,TRBV30,TRBJ1-1,CAWKQGVVDTEAFF,TGTGCCTGGAAACAGGGGGTTGTCGACACTGAAGCTTTCTTT
NA,TRBD2,TRBV27,TRBJ2-7,CASSLSPGTSKYEQYF,TGTGCCAGCAGTTTAAGTCCCGGGACTAGCAAGTACGAGCAGTACTTC
many,TRBD1,TRBV20-1,TRBJ1-1,CSASAGGPKFNTEAFF,TGCAGTGCTAGCGCAGGGGGCCCTAAATTCAACACTGAAGCTTTCTTT
NA,NA,TRBV9,TRBJ1-2,CASSAEREGVEANYGYTF,TGTGCCAGCAGCGCAGAGAGGGAGGGAGTTGAAGCTAACTATGGCTACACCTTC
few,NA,TRBV11-2,TRBJ1-3,CASSRWGTGNTIYF,TGTGCCAGCAGCCGGTGGGGCACAGGAAACACCATATATTTT
few,NA,TRBV25-1,TRBJ1-2,CASSESGMDSYGYTF,TGTGCCAGCAGTGAATCGGGGATGGACAGCTATGGCTACACCTTC
few,NA,TRBV20-1,TRBJ1-2,CSASGAYYGYTF,TGCAGTGCTAGCGGGGCATACTATGGCTACACCTTC
NA,TRBD2,TRBV7-6,TRBJ2-2,CASSLAELAGGQLFF,TGTGCCAGCAGCTTAGCTGAACTAGCGGGGGGGCAGCTGTTTTTT
few,NA,TRBV6-1,TRBJ1-1,CASSASRNTEAFF,TGTGCCAGCAGTGCCAGCCGAAACACTGAAGCTTTCTTT
many,NA,TRBV5-1,TRBJ2-3,CATGGPSTDTQYF,TGCGCCACCGGGGGCCCTAGCACAGATACGCAGTATTTT
NA,TRBD2,TRBV11-3,TRBJ2-7,CASSLNPSGNYIYEQYF,TGTGCCAGCAGCTTAAATCCTAGCGGGAACTACATCTACGAGCAGTACTTC
NA,NA,TRBV6-1,TRBJ2-5,CASMVPFYQETQYF,TGTGCGAGCATGGTTCCCTTCTACCAAGAGACCCAGTACTTC
NA,NA,TRBV20-1,TRBJ1-1,CSARDGPMNTEAFF,TGCAGTGCTAGAGACGGGCCCATGAACACTGAAGCTTTCTTT
NA,TRBD1,TRBV6-4,TRBJ1-2,CASIPSPPGQGGGYTF,TGTGCCAGCATTCCGAGCCCCCCTGGACAGGGGGGTGGCTACACCTTC
few,TRBD1,TRBV19,TRBJ1-4,CASTFGQADYDEKLFF,TGTGCCAGTACCTTCGGACAGGCTGACTACGATGAAAAACTGTTTTTT
many,NA,TRBV2,TRBJ2-3,CASSEVPGTDTQYF,TGTGCCAGCAGTGAAGTCCCCGGCACAGATACGCAGTATTTT
many,NA,TRBV2,TRBJ2-3,CAIQWADDTQYF,TGTGCCATTCAGTGGGCAGACGATACGCAGTATTTT
NA,TRBD1,TRBV5-1,TRBJ2-7,CASSLDGQGAREQYF,TGCGCCAGCAGCTTGGATGGACAGGGGGCTAGGGAGCAGTACTTC
many,NA,TRBV30,TRBJ1-5,CAWSHGGSNQPQHF,TGTGCCTGGTCCCATGGGGGTTCCAATCAGCCCCAGCATTTT
NA,NA,TRBV19,TRBJ2-7,CASSIDPGIGYEQYF,TGTGCCAGTAGTATAGATCCGGGTATCGGCTACGAGCAGTACTTC
NA,NA,TRBV18,TRBJ1-2,CANSLDTYGYTF,TGTGCCAACTCTCTAGACACCTATGGCTACACCTTC
NA,NA,TRBV15,TRBJ1-3,CATSVGRVAGNTIYF,TGTGCCACCAGCGTCGGACGGGTCGCTGGAAACACCATATATTTT
many,NA,TRBV7-2,TRBJ1-1,CASSLAGIMNTEAFF,TGTGCCAGCAGCTTAGCGGGAATCATGAACACTGAAGCTTTCTTT
many,NA,TRBV9,TRBJ1-1,CASSVAANTEAFF,TGTGCCAGCAGCGTGGCGGCGAACACTGAAGCTTTCTTT
many,NA,TRBV6-2/TRBV6-3,TRBJ1-1,CASSQRTLNTEAFF,TGTGCCAGCAGTCAGCGTACTTTGAACACTGAAGCTTTCTTT
NA,NA,TRBV12-3/TRBV12-4,TRBJ1-2,CASSSRRTGLTPPNYGYTF,TGTGCCAGCAGTTCCCGACGGACGGGTCTGACTCCTCCTAACTATGGCTACACCTTC
many,NA,TRBV7-6,TRBJ1-1,CASSLEPGNTEAFF,TGTGCCAGCAGCTTAGAGCCAGGGAACACTGAAGCTTTCTTT
few,NA,TRBV18,TRBJ1-2,CASSPAEGVYGYTF,TGTGCCAGCTCACCCGCCGAAGGAGTCTATGGCTACACCTTC
NA,NA,TRBV20-1,TRBJ1-1,CSPARWGTEAFF,TGCAGCCCTGCTAGGTGGGGCACTGAAGCTTTCTTT